Sequencing of this T cell receptor (beta chain) was carried out in a study of long-term antiretroviral therapy in people with HIV. V was pared by 4 bases and J by 3 bases, with 10 bases between. In germline, CDR1 is SGHRS, CDR2 YFSETQ. This CDR3 has 13 amino acids. The study, taken as a whole, reports: Regardless of time point, clones expanded before ART dominated the repertoire.

With respect to this clone: Its antigen is not identified.

Researchers ran immunoSEQ v3.0 at survey level. Sequencing used immunoSEQ multiplex PCR; TCRdb keeps in-frame clones, though not all of them. The sample consists of roughly 15,000 clones, less than 80% of them appearing once. V gene TRBV5-1 combines with J gene TRBJ2-5, with D uncertain. The TCR comes from a woman aged 40 to 50 with HIV. Sequencing was performed on unsorted PBMCs, taken just over 3.1 years after starting antiretroviral therapy. This chain's CDR3 is CASSVGAEETQYF. For the CDR3, the DNA is TGCGCCAGCAGCGTGGGCGCGGAAGAGACCCAGTACTTC.